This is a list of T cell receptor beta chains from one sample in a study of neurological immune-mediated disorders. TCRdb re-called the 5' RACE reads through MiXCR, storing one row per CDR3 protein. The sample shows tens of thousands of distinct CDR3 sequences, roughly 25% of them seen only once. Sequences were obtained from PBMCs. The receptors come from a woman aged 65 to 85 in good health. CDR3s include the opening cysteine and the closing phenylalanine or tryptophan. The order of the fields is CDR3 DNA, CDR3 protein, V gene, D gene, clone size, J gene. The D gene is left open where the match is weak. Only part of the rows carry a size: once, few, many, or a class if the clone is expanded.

TGCAGTGCTAGAGGGGGGCGGGAATCGGACTATGGCTACACCTTC | CSARGGRESDYGYTF | TRBV20-1 | . | . | TRBJ1-2
TGTGCCAGCAGCTTAGGGTCAACCTCCTACAATGAGCAGTTCTTC | CASSLGSTSYNEQFF | TRBV7-2 | . | few | TRBJ2-1
TGCGCCAGCAGCTTAGGACTAGCGGCACTACAAGAGACCCAGTACTTC | CASSLGLAALQETQYF | TRBV5-1 | TRBD2 | many | TRBJ2-5
TGTGCCAGCAGTTATGGTAGCGGGGGGGCCTTCGGGGAGCTGTTTTTT | CASSYGSGGAFGELFF | TRBV6-2/TRBV6-3 | TRBD2 | once | TRBJ2-2
TGCGCCAGCAGCCAGCAAGTTAGGGGCACTGAAGCTTTCTTT | CASSQQVRGTEAFF | TRBV4-3 | . | . | TRBJ1-1
TGTGCCACCAGTGACCCAACAGGGGACGGAAACACCATATATTTT | CATSDPTGDGNTIYF | TRBV24-1 | TRBD1 | few | TRBJ1-3
TGTGCCAGCAGCTTTGTAGCGGCAACCTACAATGAGCAGTTCTTC | CASSFVAATYNEQFF | TRBV7-2 | . | many | TRBJ2-1
TGCACCAGACAGGGGCAAGGTTCACCCCTCCACTTT | CTRQGQGSPLHF | TRBV20-1 | TRBD1 | many | TRBJ1-6
TGCAGTGCCGGCAGACAGGACAGGGCATACATTCAGTACTTC | CSAGRQDRAYIQYF | TRBV20-1 | TRBD1 | . | TRBJ2-4
TGCGCCAGCAGCGCGGGACAGGGGAGGGGGACCCAGTACTTC | CASSAGQGRGTQYF | TRBV5-1 | TRBD1 | many | TRBJ2-5
TGTGCCAGCAGTTGGACAGTACAGGAGACCCAGTACTTC | CASSWTVQETQYF | TRBV6-2/TRBV6-3 | . | many | TRBJ2-5
TGTGCCAGCAGCTCCGTCCCCCCTACGCCCCAGCATTTT | CASSSVPPTPQHF | TRBV7-2 | . | many | TRBJ1-5
TGTGCCAGTAGCATCCCGGGACGCTACACCGGGGAGCTGTTTTTT | CASSIPGRYTGELFF | TRBV19 | . | few | TRBJ2-2
TGCGCCAGCAGCTTGGAGGGGACAGCCGGGGAGCTGTTTTTT | CASSLEGTAGELFF | TRBV5-1 | TRBD1 | many | TRBJ2-2
TGTGCCATCAGTGAAAACGACAGATACGAGCAGTACTTC | CAISENDRYEQYF | TRBV10-3 | . | . | TRBJ2-7
TGTGCCAGCAGTTTTCTGGGGCGCTACGAGCAGTACTTC | CASSFLGRYEQYF | TRBV12-3/TRBV12-4 | . | many | TRBJ2-7
TGTGCCAGCAGATTGGGACAAGACACTGAAGCTTTCTTT | CASRLGQDTEAFF | TRBV25-1 | . | many | TRBJ1-1
TGCGCCAGCAGCTTGTTGGGATCTAATGAAAAACTGTTTTTT | CASSLLGSNEKLFF | TRBV5-1 | . | many | TRBJ1-4
TGTGCCAGCAGCCAGCAGGGACTAGCCTACAATGAGCAGTTCTTC | CASSQQGLAYNEQFF | TRBV3-1 | TRBD2 | . | TRBJ2-1
TGTGCCACCAGCAATTTCGGCGGAGGATCCTACAATGAGCAGTTCTTC | CATSNFGGGSYNEQFF | TRBV15 | . | many | TRBJ2-1
TGCGCCAGCAGCCCGGGGGGACAGGGTGCCCACGAGCCGTACTTC | CASSPGGQGAHEPYF | TRBV5-1 | TRBD1 | . | TRBJ2-7
TGTGCCAGCAGTTTATCCGCGACAGGGACCTACGAGCAGTACTTC | CASSLSATGTYEQYF | TRBV28 | TRBD1 | many | TRBJ2-7
TGCAGTGCAGCCGCCTTACTAGCGGGGCCCACAGATACGCAGTATTTT | CSAAALLAGPTDTQYF | TRBV20-1 | TRBD2 | . | TRBJ2-3
TGCAGTGCCGTCGACTATAGCGGGGGTTCCTCCTACGAGCAGTACTTC | CSAVDYSGGSSYEQYF | TRBV20-1 | TRBD2 | . | TRBJ2-7
TGCAGTGCTACAAACTATGGCTACACCTTC | CSATNYGYTF | TRBV20-1 | . | many | TRBJ1-2
TGTGCCATCAGTGGACTCCCTCGGGAGGGTTACAATGAGCAGTTCTTC | CAISGLPREGYNEQFF | TRBV10-3 | TRBD2 | many | TRBJ2-1
TGTGCCAGCAGTGAAGGGGGAATCCCCCAATGGCAGCCCCAGCATTTT | CASSEGGIPQWQPQHF | TRBV2 | . | few | TRBJ1-5
TGCGCCAGCAGCCAAAACGCCGGGGGGACCCCCTACGAGCAGTACTTC | CASSQNAGGTPYEQYF | TRBV4-1 | TRBD2 | many | TRBJ2-7
TGTGCCAGCAGCTTAGGGCTAGCGGGAGGAGGTGAGACCCAGTACTTC | CASSLGLAGGGETQYF | TRBV7-2 | TRBD2 | many | TRBJ2-5
TGCGCCAGCAGCAATCTAGACAATGAGCAGTTCTTC | CASSNLDNEQFF | TRBV5-1 | . | few | TRBJ2-1
TGCAGTGCTAGGTTGGGGTCCGGGGCTCGGGGGTCAGCGCAGTATTTT | CSARLGSGARGSAQYF | TRBV20-1 | . | many | TRBJ2-3